This entry lists 9 T cell receptor beta chains sequenced from one sample in a study of cytomegalovirus exposure and HLA in healthy donors. It was with 60 Vbeta and 13 Jbeta primers that the PCR ran. Profiling relied on immunoSEQ multiplex PCR, and the TCRdb table lists in-frame clones only, not all of them. The sample has about 140,000 clones; roughly three quarters are singletons. The specimen was PBMCs. These TCRs come from a man between 18 and 29 years old in good health and CMV-seronegative.

V is TRBV7-6 and J is TRBJ1-3; TRBD1 agrees at 9 bases. The J segment lost 4 bases and the V segment lost 5 bases, leaving 6 bases of the junction unmatched. Germline assignment: CDR1 SGHVS and CDR2 FNYEAQ. This CDR3 has 15 residues. CDR3 in DNA: TGTGCCAGCAGCCATGGACAGGGGATGGGAAACACCATATATTTT. Encoded protein: CASSHGQGMGNTIYF.

The rearrangement uses TRBV9 and TRBJ2-2; maybe TRBD2 (6 bases). V was pared by 4 bases and J by 7 bases, with 14 bases between. The CDR3 runs to 14 residues. Germline V gene sequence: CDR1 SGDLS, CDR2 YYNGEE. CDR3 coding DNA: TGTGCCAGCAGCCCAAGCCCCGGGGGCGGGGAGCTGTTTTTT. This sequence encodes CASSPSPGGGELFF.

The chain combines TRBV25-1 with TRBJ1-2; D is possibly TRBD1 (5 bases). CDR1 and CDR2 from the germline V gene are MGHDK and SYGVNS. V was clipped by 1 base and J by 1 base, with 16 bases between them. The length of the CDR3 is 17 residues. The CDR3 DNA sequence: TGTGCCAGCAGTGAATGGGGGGGTGAGTGGGGTAACTATGGCTACACCTTC. Its protein is CASSEWGGEWGNYGYTF.

This clone appeared a few times. The V gene is TRBV2, the J gene TRBJ1-2; TRBD1 matches at 7 bases. The V gene end was trimmed by 0 bases and the J gene end by 5 bases; junction bases not matched to a gene: 9. Germline V gives CDR1 SNHLY, CDR2 FYNNEI. The CDR3 covers 16 residues. CDR3 coding DNA: TGTGCCAGCAGTGAAGCGCTTAGACAGGGAGCTTATGGCTACACCTTC. Its protein product is CASSEALRQGAYGYTF.

This chain connects TRBV7-8 to TRBJ1-1, with no clear D. Between the trimmed V and J ends, which lost 0 bases and 5 bases, there was a span of 7 bases. Germline CDR1 reads SGHVS; CDR2 reads FQNEAQ. The CDR3 loop spans 13 amino acids. CDR3 protein: CASSLARATEAFF. The CDR3 nucleotides are TGTGCCAGCAGCTTAGCGAGGGCGACTGAAGCTTTCTTT.

This clone was seen once. The rearrangement uses TRBV7-3 and TRBJ2-2; 9 bases match TRBD2. Germline CDR1 reads SGHTA; CDR2 reads FQGTGA. CDR3 length: 17 residues. The V and J ends lost 4 bases and 4 bases, in that order; junction bases with no gene match: 10. CDR3 sequence reads: CASSSLGRGGATGELFF. The CDR3 coding sequence is TGTGCCAGCAGCTCCCTGGGCCGCGGGGGGGCCACCGGGGAGCTGTTTTTT.

The chain couples TRBV14 to TRBJ2-3; D is undetermined. V lost 1 base to trimming and J lost 6 bases, with 17 bases between them. This CDR3 is built from 16 residues. In germline, CDR1 is SGHDN, CDR2 FVKESK. The CDR3 DNA follows: TGTGCCAGCAGCCAAGTTGGGCGACCCCACCCCGATACGCAGTATTTT. This translates into CASSQVGRPHPDTQYF.

The chain carries TRBV5-1 and TRBJ1-1; D unresolved. With 0 bases removed from V and 2 bases from J, the gap between germline ends came to 8 bases. The CDR3 is 14 amino acids. Germline loops: CDR1 SGHRS, CDR2 YFSETQ. The CDR3 DNA sequence: TGCGCCAGCAGCTTGGAGGGAGTAAACACTGAAGCTTTCTTT. This encodes CASSLEGVNTEAFF. The full variable domain, completed using reference TRBV5-1 and TRBJ1-1, is KAGVTQTPRYLIKTRGQQVTLSCSPISGHRSVSWYQQTPGQGLQFLFEYFSETQRNKGNFPGRFSGRQFSNSRSEMNVSTLELGDSALYLCASSLEGVNTEAFFGQGTRLTVV.

This clone was observed a handful of times. The chain links TRBV29-1 to TRBJ2-5, with a possible D match to TRBD2 (5 bases). Per germline, CDR1 SQVTM and CDR2 ANQGSEA. The CDR3 totals 16 residues. The ends were cut back, 6 bases at V and 2 bases at J, with 22 bases in the middle. CDR3 DNA: TGCAGCGTGCGGAGAGAACGCCGGGGTAAGCAAGAGACCCAGTACTTC. It yields the protein CSVRRERRGKQETQYF.